The source of this T cell receptor delta chain is a study of gamma delta lymphoproliferative disorders and STAT genes. About the research overall: At least 50 ng of genomic DNA went into each LymphoTrack Dx TCRG Assay library. Delta-chain libraries followed the EuroClonality-NGS standard operating procedure.

Trimming pared 4 bases from V and 7 bases from J, leaving 23 bases between. Germline CDR1 and CDR2: NSMFDY and ISSIKDK. CDR3 length: 15 amino acids. TCRdb reapplied CATT to the multiplex PCR reads. The sample consists of under 650 delta-chain clones, about 2% of them appearing once. This clone was seen many times. Its antigen is as yet unknown. A read error is likely here: a far larger clone is one base away. Study-level findings and limits: Gamma repertoires grouped patients separately from controls; delta repertoires showed no separation.

The receptor sequences were amplified from genomic DNA of peripheral blood mononuclear cells. Controls were healthy adult blood donors matched for age and sex. This rearrangement joins TRAV29/DV5 to TRDJ1; D is unclear. The TCR sequence derives from a human donor in good health. The material sequenced was blood. The CDR3 is CAAVTSTPHHTKLIF. CDR3 in DNA: TGTGCAGCAGTTACCTCTACCCCCCATCACACTAAACTCATCTTT.